This paragraph covers one T cell receptor beta chain sequence. The record originates from a study of blood T cell repertoires in COVID-19. Germline V gene data show CDR1 as KGHSH and CDR2 as LQKENI. The CDR3 is 14 amino acids. V dropped 3 bases and J dropped 7 bases, with 12 bases sitting between them. This table comes from immunoSEQ multiplex PCR, and its TCRdb copy is limited to in-frame clones, with some not included. The sample shows roughly 200,000 clones, roughly 84% of them seen only once. This clonotype was sampled from a man aged 50-59 years with active or convalescent COVID-19. The sequenced sample consisted of peripheral blood. V is TRBV18 and J is TRBJ1-4; TRBD1 might be the D (5 bases). The CDR3 reads CASSPGGVGEKLFF. Written as DNA, the CDR3 is TGTGCCAGCTCACCCGGGGGGGTCGGTGAAAAACTGTTTTTT.